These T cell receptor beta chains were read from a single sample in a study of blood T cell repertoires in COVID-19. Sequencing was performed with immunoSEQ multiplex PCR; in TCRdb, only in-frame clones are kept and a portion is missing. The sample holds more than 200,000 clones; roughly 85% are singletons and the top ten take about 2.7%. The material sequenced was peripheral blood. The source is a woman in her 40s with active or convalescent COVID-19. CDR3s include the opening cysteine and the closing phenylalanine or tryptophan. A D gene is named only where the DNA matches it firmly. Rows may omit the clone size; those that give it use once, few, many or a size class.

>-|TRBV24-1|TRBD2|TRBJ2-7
TGTGCCACCAGTGACCTCAGTTCTAGCGGGAGGGCCGGCGAGCAGTACTTC
CATSDLSSSGRAGEQYF
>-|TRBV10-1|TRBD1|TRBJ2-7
TGCGCCAGCGCCGGGACAGCTTACGAGCAGTACTTC
CASAGTAYEQYF
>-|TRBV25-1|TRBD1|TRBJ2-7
TGTGCCAGCAGTGAATATGGGGACAGCTACGAGCAGTACTTC
CASSEYGDSYEQYF
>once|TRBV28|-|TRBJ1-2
TGTGCCAGCAGTTGGGGCCGGGGGGACTATGGCTACACCTTC
CASSWGRGDYGYTF
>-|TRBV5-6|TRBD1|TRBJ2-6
TGTGCCAGCAGCTTGCGGGACAGGGCCCTTTCTGGGGCCAACGTCCTGACTTTC
CASSLRDRALSGANVLTF
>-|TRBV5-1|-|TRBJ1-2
TGCGCCAGCAGCTTGGGACAGGCCTACTATGACTACACCTTC
CASSLGQAYYDYTF
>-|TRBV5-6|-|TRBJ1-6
TGTGCCAGCAGCTCTCCTGAGAGCTCCTATAATTCACCCCTCCACTTT
CASSSPESSYNSPLHF
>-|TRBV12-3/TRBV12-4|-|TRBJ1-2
TGTGCCAGCAGTACCTACAGAGCCTATGGCTACACCTTC
CASSTYRAYGYTF
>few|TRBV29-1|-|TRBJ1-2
TGCAGCGTTCTCCTTCCGGCACGCGGGGGCTACACCTTC
CSVLLPARGGYTF
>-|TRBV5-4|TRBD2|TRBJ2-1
TGTGCCAGCAGCCCGGGGACTAGCGGAACAAATGAGCAGTTCTTC
CASSPGTSGTNEQFF
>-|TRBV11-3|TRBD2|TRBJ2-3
TGTGCCAGCAGCTTACTAGCGGGCTTCACAGATACGCAGTATTTT
CASSLLAGFTDTQYF
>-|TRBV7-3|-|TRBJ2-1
TGTGCCAGCAGCTTACCCCCGTCAGGGCTAGGGGCGTCCTACAATGAGCAGTTCTTC
CASSLPPSGLGASYNEQFF
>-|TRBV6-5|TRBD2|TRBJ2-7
TGTGCCAGCAGCGCGACTAGCGGAAGCTCCTACGAGCAGTACTTC
CASSATSGSSYEQYF
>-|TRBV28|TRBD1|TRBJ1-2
TGTGCCAGCAGGGGGACAGGGGCGGATGGCTACACCTTC
CASRGTGADGYTF
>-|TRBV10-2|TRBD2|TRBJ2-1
TGCGCCAGCAGTGGGTTGCTAGCGGGAGATGATGAGCAGTTCTTC
CASSGLLAGDDEQFF
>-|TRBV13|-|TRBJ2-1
TGTGCCAGCAGCCTCGGACACTACAATGAGCAGTTCTTC
CASSLGHYNEQFF
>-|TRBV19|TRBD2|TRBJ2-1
TGTGCCAGTAGTTTTTCTAGCGGGAGTCATAGCAATGAGCAGTTCTTC
CASSFSSGSHSNEQFF
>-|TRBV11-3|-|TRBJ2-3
TGTGCCAGCAGCTTAGATCAGGGATCTAGCACAGATACGCAGTATTTT
CASSLDQGSSTDTQYF
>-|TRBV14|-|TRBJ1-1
TGTGCCAGCAGCCAAGATTTGTGGAGGGTGGGGACTGAAGCTTTCTTT
CASSQDLWRVGTEAFF
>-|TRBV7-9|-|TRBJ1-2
TGTGCCAGCAGCTACCGGACTTCCGTCATGCGAGGCTACACCTTC
CASSYRTSVMRGYTF
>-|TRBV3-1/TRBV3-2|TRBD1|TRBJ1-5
TGTGCCAGCAGCCAAGAAGGGGGGACAGGGGCGAATAGCAATCAGCCCCAGCATTTT
CASSQEGGTGANSNQPQHF
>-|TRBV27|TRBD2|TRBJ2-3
TGTGCCAGCAGTTTAGGCGGGGGGCAACAAGATACGCAGTATTTT
CASSLGGGQQDTQYF
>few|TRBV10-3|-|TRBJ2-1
TGTGCCATCAGTGACTCGAGCTCCTACAATGAGCAGTTCTTC
CAISDSSSYNEQFF
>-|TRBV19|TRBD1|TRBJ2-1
TGTGCCAGTAGTAAGACAGGGGACACCTACAATGAGCAGTTCTTC
CASSKTGDTYNEQFF
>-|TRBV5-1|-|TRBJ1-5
TGCGCCAGCAGGGGGGGAGGTAGCAATCAGCCCCAGCATTTT
CASRGGGSNQPQHF
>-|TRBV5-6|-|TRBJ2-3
TGTGCCAGCCGAGAGGGGGTGTACACAGATACGCAGTATTTT
CASREGVYTDTQYF
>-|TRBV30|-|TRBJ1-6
TGTGCCTCTCGGGGAACAGGAGGGAATTCACCCCTCCACTTT
CASRGTGGNSPLHF
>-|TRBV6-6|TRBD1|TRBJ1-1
TGTGCCAGCAGTTACAACCGGGACAGGGGGAATGAAGCTTTCTTT
CASSYNRDRGNEAFF
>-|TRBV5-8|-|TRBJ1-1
TGTGCCAACCCAGGGGCGCGGGAGACTGAAGCTTTCTTT
CANPGARETEAFF
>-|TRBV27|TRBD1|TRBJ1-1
TGTGCCAGACGTACCGGACAGGGAATGCGGACTGAAGCTTTCTTT
CARRTGQGMRTEAFF
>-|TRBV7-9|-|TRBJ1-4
TGTGCCGGGGGGATGGGGAACAGTGAAAAACTGTTTTTT
CAGGMGNSEKLFF
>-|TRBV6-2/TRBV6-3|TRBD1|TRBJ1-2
TGTGCCAGCAGTTACGACGGCGATACCGGGACAGGGGACGGCTACACCTTC
CASSYDGDTGTGDGYTF
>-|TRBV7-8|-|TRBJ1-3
TGTGCCAGCAGCTTGTTAAGCACCTCTGGAAACACCATATATTTT
CASSLLSTSGNTIYF
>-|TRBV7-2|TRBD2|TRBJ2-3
TGTGCCAGCAGCTTAGAAGGGGCTCTAGCGGGGCCCACAGATACGCAGTATTTT
CASSLEGALAGPTDTQYF
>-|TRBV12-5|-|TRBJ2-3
TGTGCTAGTGGAGTAGTAGTAAGCACAGATACGCAGTATTTT
CASGVVVSTDTQYF
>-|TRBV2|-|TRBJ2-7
TGTGCCAGCAGCTCCGGGAACAGGGCTACCTACGAGCAGTACTTC
CASSSGNRATYEQYF
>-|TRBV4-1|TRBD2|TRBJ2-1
TGCGCCAGCAGCCAAGAATTAGCGGGGTTTAATGAGCAGTTCTTC
CASSQELAGFNEQFF
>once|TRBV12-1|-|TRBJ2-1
TGTGCCAGCAGCTTTCAACGACTAGCGGGTTTTGAGCAGTTCTTC
CASSFQRLAGFEQFF
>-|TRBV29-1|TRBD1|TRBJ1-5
TGCAGCGTCCAGACAGGGGGCAATCAGCCCCAGCATTTT
CSVQTGGNQPQHF
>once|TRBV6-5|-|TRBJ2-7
TGTGCCAGCAGCCCACAGGGTTCCTCCTACGAGCAGTACTTC
CASSPQGSSYEQYF
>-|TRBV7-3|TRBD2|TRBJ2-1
TGTGCCAGCAGCTTACGACTAGCGAAGGACTACAATGAGCAGTTCTTC
CASSLRLAKDYNEQFF
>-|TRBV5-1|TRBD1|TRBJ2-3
TGCGCCAGCAGCTTGGAAGGACAGGGGGTGATAGATACGCAGTATTTT
CASSLEGQGVIDTQYF